These 30 T cell receptor beta chains share one sample of origin, sequenced in a study of cytomegalovirus exposure and HLA in healthy donors. The PCR contained 60 Vbeta and 13 Jbeta primers. Sequencing was performed with immunoSEQ multiplex PCR; in TCRdb, only in-frame clones are kept and a portion is missing. Counted here are 210,000 or so clones, approximately 85% occurring once; the ten biggest clones make up 0.2% to 0.25%. The material sequenced was PBMCs. These receptors came from a girl aged 2-10 years in good health and CMV-seronegative.

This clone showed up just once. This chain joins TRBV2 and TRBJ1-5; no clear D. The CDR3 spans 15 residues. From germline, CDR1 is SNHLY and CDR2 FYNNEI. Between the trimmed V and J ends, which lost 0 bases and 6 bases, there was a span of 12 bases. CDR3 DNA: TGTGCCAGCAGTGAAGCGGGCAGGCTTCGTCAGCCCCAGCATTTT. As protein: CASSEAGRLRQPQHF.

The CDR3 DNA sequence: TGTGCCAGTAGTATAGCCCCCTTACGGGCGGGCACCATATATTTT. As protein: CASSIAPLRAGTIYF. The chain has TRBV19 and TRBJ1-3; no reliable D call. This CDR3 is 15 amino acids long. The V end was cut by 1 base, the J end by 9 bases, with 16 bases between. CDR1 LNHDA and CDR2 SQIVND come from the germline V gene (reference sequence).

V is TRBV2 and J is TRBJ2-3; TRBD1 matches 9 bases. After removal of 6 bases from V and 2 bases from J, the junction contained 6 bases not matched to a gene. CDR3 length: 15 amino acids. The germline V gene has CDR1 SNHLY and CDR2 FYNNEI. The CDR3 region has the DNA TGTGCCAGCAGACAGGGGGCGCGGGACACAGATACGCAGTATTTT. It is translated as CASRQGARDTDTQYF.

CDR3 region: CASTASGGYEQYF. The CDR3 DNA is TGTGCCAGCACAGCTAGCGGGGGTTACGAGCAGTACTTC. The rearrangement uses TRBV6-1 and TRBJ2-7, with TRBD2 identical over 10 bases. Germline trimming cut 7 bases from V and 4 bases from J; bases unmatched to any gene: 4. The CDR3 is 13 residues long. Per germline, CDR1 MNHNS and CDR2 SASEGT.

This chain joins TRBV19 and TRBJ1-1; D possibly corresponds to TRBD1 (5 bases). Germline lookup yields CDR1 LNHDA and CDR2 SQIVND (reference sequence). The CDR3 sequence is 15 residues long. The V and J ends lost 6 bases and 1 base respectively, with 15 bases between them. The CDR3 DNA sequence: TGTGCCAGTAGCTCCCGGGAGAGGGGGAACACTGAAGCTTTCTTT. This sequence encodes CASSSRERGNTEAFF.

This chain links TRBV29-1 with TRBJ2-3; D not certain. The CDR3 spans 14 residues. Trimming took 2 bases from V and 2 from J, leaving 11 bases between them. Germline V gene lookup returns CDR1 SQVTM and CDR2 ANQGSEA. The CDR3 DNA reads as TGCAGCGTTGAAAAGCGACTCGCCACAGATACGCAGTATTTT. This translates into CSVEKRLATDTQYF.

The rearrangement joins TRBV27 to TRBJ2-5; weak D call: TRBD1 (5 bases). The J call may be incorrect, as the DNA end agrees better with TRBJ2-7. Germline CDR1 is MNHEY and CDR2 is SMNVEV (reference sequence). The CDR3 totals 11 residues. This CDR3 is CASIQGSEQYF. CDR3 nucleotide sequence: TGTGCCAGCATCCAGGGTTCCGAGCAGTACTTC.

The J gene is TRBJ2-3, the V gene TRBV9, with D perhaps TRBD1 (5 bases). This CDR3 region has 15 residues. The V gene lost 0 bases and the J gene lost 6 bases, with 14 bases spanning the gap. The germline V gene has CDR1 SGDLS and CDR2 YYNGEE. The CDR3 DNA is TGTGCCAGCAGCGTAGCCCTCCGGGCAGGGGATACGCAGTATTTT. Translation gives CASSVALRAGDTQYF. The full variable domain, rest sourced from reference TRBV9 and TRBJ2-3, is DSGVTQTPKHLITATGQRVTLRCSPRSGDLSVYWYQQSLDQGLQFLIQYYNGEERAKGNILERFSAQQFPDLHSELNLSSLELGDSALYFCASSVALRAGDTQYFGPGTRLTVL.

The chain is built from TRBV30 and TRBJ1-6; 7 bases are shared with TRBD1. This CDR3 region has 14 residues. V dropped 3 bases and J dropped 4; count of bases not matched to a gene: 3. The V gene's germline CDR1 is GTSNPN and CDR2 SVGIG (reference sequence). The CDR3 nucleotides are TGTGCCTGGAGGCCGACAGGGTATAATTCACCCCTCCACTTT. As protein: CAWRPTGYNSPLHF.

This clone was counted only a few times. J is TRBJ2-4 and V is TRBV30; D not resolved. This CDR3 contains 14 residues. Trimming took 1 base from V and 0 from J, leaving 7 bases between them. The germline gives CDR1 GTSNPN, CDR2 SVGIG (reference sequence). The CDR3 DNA sequence: TGTGCCTGGAGTGGAAGCGCAGCCAAAAACATTCAGTACTTC. As protein: CAWSGSAAKNIQYF. Supplemented by reference TRBV30 and TRBJ2-4, the full variable domain reads SQTIHQWPATLVQPVGSPLSLECTVEGTSNPNLYWYRQAAGRGLQLLFYSVGIGQISSEVPQNLSASRPQDRQFILSSKKLLLSDSGFYLCAWSGSAAKNIQYFGAGTRLSVL.

This rearrangement joins TRBV7-3 to TRBJ1-1; 9 bases agree with TRBD1. The CDR3 extends over 17 amino acids. Losses at the gene ends were 5 bases for V and 5 bases for J; bases not matched to a gene: 15. Germline CDR1 is SGHTA and CDR2 is FQGTGA. The CDR3 nucleotides read TGTGCCAGCAGCCTACAGGGGAGACAGGGGGTGGAGACTGAAGCTTTCTTT. It is translated as CASSLQGRQGVETEAFF.

J is TRBJ2-4 and V is TRBV6-1; weak D call: TRBD1 (6 bases). Germline V gives CDR1 MNHNS, CDR2 SASEGT. The CDR3 has 15 amino acids. The V and J ends lost 1 base and 8 bases respectively, with 15 bases between them. CDR3 sequence reads: CASSEVGQGRYIQYF. The CDR3 nucleotides are TGTGCCAGCAGTGAAGTGGGGCAGGGGCGATACATTCAGTACTTC.

This clone came up a few times. The chain combines TRBV5-1 with TRBJ1-4; 7 bases agree with TRBD1. The junction had 6 bases not matched to a gene; V was cut back by 7 bases and J by 0 bases. CDR3 size: 15 residues. Per germline, CDR1 SGHRS and CDR2 YFSETQ. DNA of the CDR3: TGCGCCAGCGCCTCCCAGGGGGCAACTAATGAAAAACTGTTTTTT. It codes for CASASQGATNEKLFF. The complete variable domain, with remaining parts taken from reference TRBV5-1 and TRBJ1-4, reads KAGVTQTPRYLIKTRGQQVTLSCSPISGHRSVSWYQQTPGQGLQFLFEYFSETQRNKGNFPGRFSGRQFSNSRSEMNVSTLELGDSALYLCASASQGATNEKLFFGSGTQLSVL.

The gene calls are TRBV7-9 and TRBJ1-2; TRBD1 matches at 7 bases. The CDR3 contains 14 residues. With 4 bases clipped from V and 7 bases from J, the junction kept 9 bases outside the gene matches. CDR1 and CDR2 from the germline V gene are SEHNR and FQNEAQ (reference sequence). As DNA, the CDR3 is TGTGCCAGCAGCTCCCTTGGACAGGCAGCTGGCTACACCTTC. This encodes CASSSLGQAAGYTF.

This sequence joins TRBV30 and TRBJ1-5; TRBD1 is a possible D gene (6 bases). This CDR3 contains 16 residues. V shed 4 bases and J shed 0 bases, with 16 bases lying between them. The germline CDR1 and CDR2 sequences are GTSNPN and SVGIG (reference sequence). The CDR3 loop reads CAWTPGQLYSNQPQHF. Written as DNA, the CDR3 is TGTGCCTGGACTCCAGGACAGCTATATAGCAATCAGCCCCAGCATTTT.

This chain uses TRBV6-5 with TRBJ1-2; D is perhaps TRBD1 (5 bases). V was clipped by 5 bases and J by 10 bases, with 14 bases between them. Germline assignment: CDR1 MNHEY and CDR2 SVGAGI. The CDR3 consists of 12 residues. The CDR3 protein is CASSHTDSSYTF. For the CDR3, the DNA is TGTGCCAGCAGTCACACCGACAGCTCCTACACCTTC.

This clone occurred once. V gene TRBV7-8 combines with J gene TRBJ1-4; 7 bases match TRBD1. V gave up 4 bases and J gave up 5 bases; unmatched junction bases: 7. From germline, CDR1 is SGHVS and CDR2 FQNEAQ. There are 15 residues in the CDR3. In DNA, the CDR3 is TGTGCCAGCAGCTCGCTGACAGGGCCCAATGAAAAACTGTTTTTT. It translates to CASSSLTGPNEKLFF.

With respect to this clone: An end of the junction differs from the germline gene, which may be a read error. Other DNA sequences in this sample translate to the same CDR3. V is TRBV6-1 and J is TRBJ1-5, with D perhaps matching TRBD1 (5 bases). The V gene's germline CDR1 is MNHNS and CDR2 SASEGT. The CDR3 has 15 amino acids. DNA for the CDR3: TGCGCCAGCAGTGAAAGGCAGGGATACAATCAGCCCCAGCATTTT. It specifies CASSERQGYNQPQHF.

This chain connects TRBV27 to TRBJ2-1, with 7 bases aligning to TRBD1. Per germline, CDR1 MNHEY and CDR2 SMNVEV (reference sequence). The trim removed 6 bases at V and 15 bases at J, leaving 20 bases unmatched. This CDR3 spans 15 amino acids. Here the CDR3 DNA reads TGTGCCAGCAGAGAGTTTGACAGGGTAAGGTTAGTGGGGTTCTTC. Its protein is CASREFDRVRLVGFF.

The chain has TRBV19 and TRBJ1-2; D ambiguous. CDR3 length: 13 residues. V was cut by 1 base and J by 2 bases, with 5 bases left in between. Germline-derived CDR1 and CDR2 are LNHDA and SQIVND (reference sequence). This CDR3 reads CASSIGGNYGYTF. In DNA form, the CDR3 reads TGTGCCAGTAGTATAGGAGGGAACTATGGCTACACCTTC.

A single count supports this clone. The chain uses TRBV2 and TRBJ1-4; 7 bases agree with TRBD1. This CDR3 has 13 amino acids. V was pared by 8 bases and J by 8 bases, with 8 bases of the junction left unmatched. CDR1 and CDR2 (germline): SNHLY, FYNNEI. The CDR3 loop is CASSDRRVEKLFF. The CDR3 bases are TGTGCCAGCTCGGACAGGAGGGTCGAAAAACTGTTTTTT.

This clone occurred once. The rearrangement links TRBV5-1 to TRBJ1-6; 9 bases match TRBD1. The CDR3 extends over 15 amino acids. V gave up 8 bases and J gave up 6 bases; unmatched junction bases: 9. CDR1 and CDR2 from the germline V gene are SGHRS and YFSETQ. The CDR3 loop is CASRPGTGSNSPLHF. Written as DNA, the CDR3 is TGCGCCAGTCGACCCGGGACAGGGAGTAATTCACCCCTCCACTTT.

This clone was picked up a small number of times. The CDR3 region has the DNA TGCGCCAGCAGCAGAGAGGCAAGGGGAGAGACCCAGTACTTC. Protein product: CASSREARGETQYF. The chain has TRBV5-1 and TRBJ2-5; D possibly corresponds to TRBD1 (5 bases). CDR3 length: 14 residues. The V gene's germline CDR1 is SGHRS and CDR2 YFSETQ. Trimming took off 4 bases at V and 4 bases at J, with 14 bases between the two ends. The whole variable domain, filled in from reference TRBV5-1 and TRBJ2-5, reads KAGVTQTPRYLIKTRGQQVTLSCSPISGHRSVSWYQQTPGQGLQFLFEYFSETQRNKGNFPGRFSGRQFSNSRSEMNVSTLELGDSALYLCASSREARGETQYFGPGTRLLVL.

CDR3 sequence: CASRTGQGYTEAFF. Here the CDR3 DNA reads TGTGCCAGCAGGACGGGACAGGGTTACACTGAAGCTTTCTTT. This chain connects TRBV6-1 to TRBJ1-1, with 9 bases fitting TRBD1. The trim removed 6 bases at V and 3 bases at J, leaving 5 bases unmatched. This CDR3 region has 14 residues. Germline V CDR1 and CDR2: MNHNS, SASEGT.

The chain joins TRBV4-2 to TRBJ2-3, with TRBD2 identical over 8 bases. CDR1 is LGHNA, CDR2 YNFKEQ, per germline. Trimming cost V 4 bases and J 1 base; bases outside gene matches: 7. The CDR3 covers 16 residues. CDR3 coding DNA: TGTGCCAGCAGCCCTATAGCGGGATCAGGCACAGATACGCAGTATTTT. Amino acids: CASSPIAGSGTDTQYF.

V gene TRBV5-4 combines with J gene TRBJ2-4, with D unresolved. V lost 2 bases and J lost 2, with 5 bases in between. Germline V lookup: CDR1 SGHNT, CDR2 YYREEE (reference sequence). This CDR3 is 13 amino acids long. CDR3 in amino acids: CASSLNTKNIQYF. As DNA, the CDR3 is TGTGCCAGCAGCTTAAACACCAAAAACATTCAGTACTTC.

The chain recombines TRBV29-1 with TRBJ2-1; TRBD1 agrees at 9 bases. Germline assignment: CDR1 SQVTM and CDR2 ANQGSEA. This CDR3 has 20 amino acids. J gave up 5 bases and V 5 bases, and 25 bases lay outside the gene matches. CDR3 DNA: TGCAGCGTTTCTAGCCGGGACAGGGCGTGGCGGGGCCTTATCCACAATGAGCAGTTCTTC. Translating gives CSVSSRDRAWRGLIHNEQFF.

The chain combines TRBV5-1 with TRBJ2-7; 8 bases line up with TRBD2. CDR1 and CDR2 (germline): SGHRS, YFSETQ. This CDR3 is 15 amino acids long. V shed 5 bases and J 2 bases; nucleotides not matched to a gene: 9. The DNA of the CDR3 is TGCGCCAGCAGAATCGGACTAGCACCCCCCTACGAGCAGTACTTC. It yields the protein CASRIGLAPPYEQYF. Filled out from reference TRBV5-1 and TRBJ2-7, the complete variable domain reads KAGVTQTPRYLIKTRGQQVTLSCSPISGHRSVSWYQQTPGQGLQFLFEYFSETQRNKGNFPGRFSGRQFSNSRSEMNVSTLELGDSALYLCASRIGLAPPYEQYFGPGTRLTVT.

The rearrangement links TRBV5-4 to TRBJ2-7; 7 positions match TRBD2. The junction had 7 bases not matched to a gene; V was cut back by 1 base and J by 3 bases. The CDR3 has 15 residues. Germline values: CDR1 SGHNT, CDR2 YYREEE (reference sequence). The CDR3 sequence: CASSLTGTGGYEQYF. CDR3 in DNA: TGTGCCAGCAGCTTGACCGGGACGGGGGGCTACGAGCAGTACTTC.

As DNA, the CDR3 is TGTGCCAGCAGCTTATTGCCTGGGGGACTACCGAACAATGAGCAGTTCTTC. Translated, it gives CASSLLPGGLPNNEQFF. The chain is built from TRBV7-9 and TRBJ2-1; 7 bases match TRBD2. Germline trimming cut 2 bases from V and 5 bases from J; bases unmatched to any gene: 12. The germline gives CDR1 SEHNR, CDR2 FQNEAQ (reference sequence). The CDR3 has 17 residues.